The clone carrying this T cell receptor beta chain was counted ten times or more. These data are taken from a study of early T cells in non-severe SARS-CoV-2 infection. Trimming removed 3 bases at V and 1 base at J, with 10 bases between. CDR1 KGHSH and CDR2 LQKENI come from the germline V gene. The CDR3 covers 15 residues. TCRdb independently ran MiXCR on the 5' RACE reads; one entry per CDR3 protein. The table records fewer than 75,000 distinct CDR3 sequences, 18% of them present only once. The sample was whole blood, taken at baseline. The rearrangement uses TRBV18 and TRBJ2-4; D is unclear. This TCR was sampled from an adult who was a healthcare worker with PCR-confirmed SARS-CoV-2 infection or an uninfected control (not recorded which). The CDR3 loop reads CASSPRQEAKNIQYF. As DNA, the CDR3 is TGTGCCAGCTCACCTAGGCAGGAGGCCAAAAACATTCAGTACTTC.